The source of this TCR beta chain is a study of T cell changes during pregnancy in multiple sclerosis. TCRdb's table, derived via immunoSEQ multiplex PCR, lists solely in-frame clones and lacks some. The sample holds more than 90,000 clones; more than 90% are singletons and the top ten take 1.5% to 1.9%. The germline gives CDR1 SNHLY, CDR2 FYNNEI. Trimming cost V 8 bases and J 4 bases; bases outside gene matches: 4. This CDR3 comprises 12 residues. This material consisted of peripheral blood, taken in the first trimester of pregnancy. The chain recombines TRBV2 with TRBJ1-2; 7 bases agree with TRBD1. The TCR was taken from a female donor with multiple sclerosis, enrolled in a pregnancy study. CDR3 sequence reads: CASQGDRYGYTF. DNA of the CDR3: TGTGCCAGCCAGGGGGACCGCTATGGCTACACCTTC.